One sample yielded the 32 T cell receptor beta chains listed below, sequenced in a study of control samples from healthy donors and cancer patients. Assay used: immunoSEQ multiplex PCR; TCRdb lists only in-frame clones, some missing. The sample contains about 21,000 clones, under 90% of which appear only once. Sequenced sample: PBMCs. The source of these receptors is a man in his sixties with colorectal cancer.

The chain recombines TRBV6-2 or TRBV6-3 with TRBJ2-3; possibly TRBD2 for D (5 bases). CDR1 is MNHEY and CDR2 is SVGEGT in the germline V gene. V gave up 5 bases and J gave up 2 bases, with 8 bases separating them. CDR3 size: 13 residues. CDR3 region: CASSLRDTDTQYF. Here the CDR3 DNA reads TGTGCCAGCAGTCTCCGGGACACAGATACGCAGTATTTT.

This clone has a handful of counts. The chain employs TRBV4-1 and TRBJ2-3; 16 positions match TRBD2. The CDR3 totals 19 residues. The trim removed 4 bases at V and 1 base at J, leaving 8 bases unmatched. Germline CDR1 MGHRA, CDR2 YSYEKL. The CDR3 region is CASSPTGLAGGPRTDTQYF. Written as DNA, the CDR3 is TGCGCCAGCAGCCCGACGGGACTAGCGGGGGGGCCTCGCACAGATACGCAGTATTTT.

This chain uses TRBV6-1 with TRBJ1-5; 10 bases map to TRBD1. The CDR3 covers 20 residues. Per germline, CDR1 MNHNS and CDR2 SASEGT. V shed 0 bases and J 0 bases; nucleotides not matched to a gene: 11. CDR3 loop: CASSEAYRDRGRYSNQPQHF. The CDR3 DNA follows: TGTGCCAGCAGTGAAGCTTACCGGGACAGGGGACGATATAGCAATCAGCCCCAGCATTTT.

The J gene is TRBJ1-2, the V gene TRBV11-2; D remains unclear. Germline values: CDR1 SGHAT, CDR2 FQNNGV. CDR3 size: 15 residues. The V end lost 0 bases, the J end lost 5 bases, and 13 bases lay between the germline ends. The CDR3 loop is CASSLERGLKYGYTF. Written as DNA, the CDR3 is TGTGCCAGCAGCTTAGAACGGGGATTGAAATATGGCTACACCTTC.

Concerning this clone: The same CDR3 also results from other DNA sequences found in this sample. The genes are TRBV5-1 and TRBJ1-4, with TRBD1 identical over 9 bases. Germline lookup yields CDR1 SGHRS and CDR2 YFSETQ. The CDR3 runs 19 residues. After removal of 4 bases from V and 3 bases from J, the junction contained 16 bases not matched to a gene. The CDR3, as DNA: TGCGCCAGCAGCAAGCGTCGACAGGGGGGGAGTCTATCTAATGAAAAACTGTTTTTT. Protein sequence: CASSKRRQGGSLSNEKLFF.

This clone has more than one count but fewer than ten. The J gene is TRBJ2-1, the V gene TRBV5-1; tentatively, D is TRBD2 (6 bases). V lost 0 bases, J lost 7 bases, and 8 bases lay in between. Germline CDR1 SGHRS, CDR2 YFSETQ. The CDR3 totals 13 residues. The CDR3 spells CASSLAGGNEQFF. CDR3 sequence (DNA): TGCGCCAGCAGCTTGGCCGGAGGGAATGAGCAGTTCTTC.

The genes are TRBV5-6 and TRBJ1-1; the D is unclear. Germline-derived CDR1 and CDR2 are SGHDT and YYEEEE. V lost 0 bases to trimming and J lost 4 bases, with 7 bases between them. This CDR3 has 13 amino acids. The CDR3 sequence: CASSLGPATEAFF. As DNA, the CDR3 is TGTGCCAGCAGCTTGGGCCCGGCCACTGAAGCTTTCTTT.

This chain connects TRBV13 to TRBJ1-2, with 10 positions matching TRBD1. This CDR3 is 14 amino acids long. The V segment lost 5 bases and the J segment 3 bases; nucleotides outside the gene matches: 3. Germline loops: CDR1 PRHDT, CDR2 FYEKMQ (reference sequence). The CDR3 spells CASSLGTGDYGYTF. CDR3 sequence (DNA): TGTGCCAGCAGCCTCGGGACAGGGGACTATGGCTACACCTTC. The entire variable domain, with the rest obtained from reference TRBV13 and TRBJ1-2, is as follows: AAGVIQSPRHLIKEKRETATLKCYPIPRHDTVYWYQQGPGQDPQFLISFYEKMQSDKGSIPDRFSAQQFSDYHSELNMSSLELGDSALYFCASSLGTGDYGYTFGSGTRLTVV.

The V and J genes are TRBV2 and TRBJ2-4; D is unclear. CDR1 and CDR2 (germline): SNHLY, FYNNEI. V was cut by 4 bases and J by 8 bases, with 15 bases left in between. The CDR3 runs 14 residues. This CDR3 reads CASSAAADWDIQYF. DNA of the CDR3: TGTGCCAGCAGTGCCGCAGCAGACTGGGACATTCAGTACTTC. The variable domain in full, with the rest retrieved from reference TRBV2 and TRBJ2-4, is EPEVTQTPSHQVTQMGQEVILRCVPISNHLYFYWYRQILGQKVEFLVSFYNNEISEKSEIFDDQFSVERPDGSNFTLKIRSTKLEDSAMYFCASSAAADWDIQYFGAGTRLSVL.

The gene calls are TRBV27 and TRBJ2-5, with D tentatively TRBD1 (5 bases). V lost 6 bases and J 5 bases, leaving 13 bases between the germline ends. The CDR3 loop spans 13 amino acids. Germline assignment: CDR1 MNHEY and CDR2 SMNVEV (reference sequence). The DNA of the CDR3 is TGTGCCAGCAGCAGGGCTCTGGCGGAGACCCAGTACTTC. Amino acid sequence: CASSRALAETQYF.

The V and J genes are TRBV4-2 and TRBJ2-2; 9 nucleotides line up with TRBD1. Trimming took 5 bases from V and 9 from J; bases not matched to a gene: 10. The CDR3 runs to 15 residues. Germline V gene sequence: CDR1 LGHNA, CDR2 YNFKEQ. The CDR3 here is CASSISGTGIRELFF. DNA for the CDR3: TGTGCCAGCAGCATATCGGGGACAGGGATCCGGGAGCTGTTTTTT.

The chain couples TRBV9 to TRBJ1-4, with D uncertain. Trimming pared 7 bases from V and 7 bases from J, leaving 20 bases between. CDR1 and CDR2 (germline): SGDLS, YYNGEE. This CDR3 contains 15 residues. CDR3 protein: CASALGWTTGEKLFF. As DNA, the CDR3 is TGTGCCAGCGCCCTCGGGTGGACCACGGGTGAAAAACTGTTTTTT.

This rearrangement joins TRBV6-1 to TRBJ1-2; TRBD1 is a possible D gene (5 bases). Trimming took off 6 bases at V and 2 bases at J, with 16 bases between the two ends. CDR1 is MNHNS and CDR2 is SASEGT in the germline V gene. This CDR3 spans 15 amino acids. The CDR3 loop is CASRMPAGSNYGYTF. CDR3 coding DNA: TGTGCCAGCAGGATGCCCGCAGGGTCGAACTATGGCTACACCTTC.

The CDR3 DNA reads as TGTGCCAGCAGTTCCCCATCGGGGATTGAAGCTTTCTTT. It is translated as CASSSPSGIEAFF. This chain connects TRBV6-5 to TRBJ1-1; no definite D call. Looked up from germline, CDR1 is MNHEY and CDR2 is SVGAGI. This CDR3 has 13 residues. Trimming shortened V by 4 bases and J by 7 bases, and 13 bases separated the two germline ends.

The CDR3 loop reads CASSELATYNEQFF. In nucleotides, the CDR3 is TGTGCCAGCAGTGAGTTGGCCACCTACAATGAGCAGTTCTTC. This chain connects TRBV2 to TRBJ2-1; D call uncertain. Trimming shortened V by 3 bases and J by 2 bases, and 8 bases separated the two germline ends. Germline CDR1 SNHLY, CDR2 FYNNEI. The CDR3 has 14 amino acids.

V gene TRBV30 combines with J gene TRBJ1-5, with D possibly TRBD1 on 5 matching bases. V was pared by 2 bases and J by 8 bases, with 10 bases between. The CDR3 loop spans 12 amino acids. Germline loops: CDR1 GTSNPN, CDR2 SVGIG (reference sequence). In DNA form, the CDR3 reads TGTGCCTGGAGTCCAGGGAATGAGCCCCAGCATTTT. This gives the protein CAWSPGNEPQHF.

The chain joins TRBV5-1 to TRBJ2-2, with TRBD1 identical over 11 bases. Germline trimming cut 6 bases from V and 3 bases from J; bases unmatched to any gene: 7. Per the germline V gene, CDR1 is SGHRS and CDR2 is YFSETQ. This CDR3 is 16 amino acids long. CDR3 region: CASNQGTGGYTGELFF. The DNA for the CDR3 is TGCGCCAGCAACCAAGGGACAGGGGGGTACACCGGGGAGCTGTTTTTT.

This chain links TRBV2 with TRBJ1-2; 9 positions agree with TRBD1. Looked up from germline, CDR1 is SNHLY and CDR2 is FYNNEI. J was trimmed by 8 bases and V by 0 bases; bases with no gene match: 4. This CDR3 is built from 14 residues. Here the CDR3 reads CASSEAGQGSGYTF. In nucleotides, the CDR3 is TGTGCCAGCAGTGAAGCTGGACAGGGGAGCGGCTACACCTTC.

The chain recombines TRBV10-1 with TRBJ1-1; perhaps TRBD1 as D (5 bases). Trimming removed 4 bases at V and 0 bases at J, with 9 bases between. Germline-derived CDR1 and CDR2 are WNHNN and SYGVQD (reference sequence). The CDR3 is 14 residues long. CDR3 sequence reads: CASSGGALNTEAFF. Here the CDR3 DNA reads TGCGCCAGCAGTGGAGGGGCGTTGAACACTGAAGCTTTCTTT.

This clone was seen once. This chain joins TRBV6-2 or TRBV6-3 and TRBJ1-1, with TRBD1 matching 8 bases. CDR3 size: 15 residues. J was trimmed by 4 bases and V by 5 bases; bases with no gene match: 9. The germline CDR1 and CDR2 sequences are MNHEY and SVGEGT. CDR3 loop: CASSTQGAATTEAFF. The CDR3 DNA is TGTGCCAGCAGTACGCAGGGGGCCGCTACCACTGAAGCTTTCTTT.

The sample holds a few counts of this clone. The chain carries TRBV27 and TRBJ1-4; a possible D gene is TRBD1 (5 bases). The CDR3 has 15 residues. V shed 5 bases and J shed 5 bases, with 15 bases lying between them. Germline loops: CDR1 MNHEY, CDR2 SMNVEV (reference sequence). The CDR3 region has the DNA TGTGCCAGCAGTCCCTTGACAGAACCCAATGAAAAACTGTTTTTT. Amino acid sequence: CASSPLTEPNEKLFF.

This sequence joins TRBV5-1 and TRBJ1-5, with D possibly being TRBD1 (6 bases). The CDR3 has 14 amino acids. Germline loops: CDR1 SGHRS, CDR2 YFSETQ. With 4 bases removed from V and 5 bases from J, the gap between germline ends came to 13 bases. The CDR3 here is CASSEQGGDQPQHF. CDR3 nucleotide sequence: TGCGCCAGCAGCGAACAGGGTGGGGATCAGCCCCAGCATTTT. Using reference TRBV5-1 and TRBJ1-5 for the parts outside the CDR3, the full variable domain is KAGVTQTPRYLIKTRGQQVTLSCSPISGHRSVSWYQQTPGQGLQFLFEYFSETQRNKGNFPGRFSGRQFSNSRSEMNVSTLELGDSALYLCASSEQGGDQPQHFGDGTRLSIL.

V and J are TRBV6-1 and TRBJ2-2; a possible D gene is TRBD1 (5 bases). From germline, CDR1 is MNHNS and CDR2 SASEGT. The germline V and J ends were trimmed by 1 base and 6 bases, with 15 bases remaining between them. This CDR3 is built from 16 residues. The CDR3 coding sequence is TGTGCCAGCAGTGAAGGGCCAGCAGGGTTAGCCGGGGAGCTGTTTTTT. The encoded protein is CASSEGPAGLAGELFF.

This clone is medium-sized by share. V and J are TRBV2 and TRBJ1-1, with D maybe TRBD1 (5 bases). This CDR3 comprises 14 residues. The V end lost 4 bases, the J end lost 4 bases, and 13 bases lay between the germline ends. The germline V gene encodes CDR1 SNHLY and CDR2 FYNNEI. CDR3 DNA: TGTGCCAGCAGTGGGACACTCCAGTTCACTGAAGCTTTCTTT. Its translation is CASSGTLQFTEAFF.

The chain uses TRBV18 and TRBJ2-5; 7 nucleotides align to TRBD1. The CDR3 extends over 16 amino acids. Losses at the gene ends were 6 bases for V and 2 bases for J; bases not matched to a gene: 12. Germline V gene data show CDR1 as KGHSH and CDR2 as LQKENI. The CDR3 bases are TGTGCCAGCTCGTTATCAGGGGGAAGTACACAAGAGACCCAGTACTTC. Amino acid sequence: CASSLSGGSTQETQYF.

The sample holds one count of this clone. V and J are TRBV6-5 and TRBJ2-7; TRBD1 matches at 12 bases. V lost 6 bases and J lost 7; bases outside the gene matches: 7. Germline V lookup: CDR1 MNHEY, CDR2 SVGAGI. The CDR3 covers 14 residues. The CDR3 region is CASRGRDRGLEQYV. The CDR3, as DNA: TGTGCCAGCAGGGGCCGGGACAGGGGGCTGGAGCAGTACGTC.

This clone was seen only a few times. The rearrangement links TRBV7-9 to TRBJ2-7, with 7 bases matching TRBD1. Germline CDR1 is SEHNR and CDR2 is FQNEAQ (reference sequence). The CDR3 runs to 13 residues. Trimming took 5 bases from V and 2 from J; bases not matched to a gene: 3. CDR3 DNA: TGTGCCAGCAGCCAGACAGGGCCCTACGAGCAGTACGTC. Translating gives CASSQTGPYEQYV.

The V gene is TRBV7-2, the J gene TRBJ1-2, with D maybe TRBD1 (5 bases). The CDR3 has 15 residues. V lost 5 bases and J 2 bases, leaving 15 bases between the germline ends. The germline V gene encodes CDR1 SGHTA and CDR2 FQGNSA. The CDR3 is CASSRQEGWNYGYTF. The CDR3 DNA is TGTGCCAGCAGCCGCCAGGAGGGGTGGAACTATGGCTACACCTTC.

The chain employs TRBV6-4 and TRBJ2-7; D is possibly TRBD1 (7 bases). CDR3 length: 16 amino acids. CDR1 and CDR2 from the germline V gene are MRHNA and SNTAGT. Trimming took 0 bases from V and 1 from J, leaving 13 bases between them. CDR3 coding DNA: TGTGCCAGCAGTGACTCCGGAGGGACAGCTTCCTACGAGCAGTACGTC. It specifies CASSDSGGTASYEQYV.

This clone was seen just once. In DNA, the CDR3 is TGCGCCAGCAGCTCCGGACAGGCGATACCCTATGGCTACACCTTC. This gives the protein CASSSGQAIPYGYTF. The rearrangement links TRBV5-1 to TRBJ1-2; 7 bases fit TRBD1. This CDR3 is 15 amino acids long. CDR1 is SGHRS, CDR2 YFSETQ, per germline. The V gene end was trimmed by 3 bases and the J gene end by 4 bases; junction bases not matched to a gene: 9.

The chain employs TRBV19 and TRBJ1-2; maybe TRBD1 (6 bases). The CDR3 has 15 amino acids. The germline CDR1 and CDR2 sequences are LNHDA and SQIVND (reference sequence). Here the CDR3 reads CATSLGTHINYGYTF. Here the CDR3 DNA reads TGTGCAACATCACTCGGGACACATATTAACTATGGCTACACCTTC.

The chain links TRBV18 to TRBJ1-1; a weak D match, TRBD1 (5 bases). Germline CDR1 KGHSH, CDR2 LQKENI. CDR3 length: 16 residues. The germline V and J ends were trimmed by 6 bases and 4 bases, with 21 bases remaining between them. For the CDR3, the DNA is TGTGCCAGCTCCAAAACGACAATGACAGAACCCACTGAAGCTTTCTTT. Amino acids: CASSKTTMTEPTEAFF. Full variable domain (rest looked up from reference TRBV18 and TRBJ1-1): NAGVMQNPRHLVRRRGQEARLRCSPMKGHSHVYWYRQLPEEGLKFMVYLQKENIIDESGMPKERFSAEFPKEGPSILRIQQVVRGDSAAYFCASSKTTMTEPTEAFFGQGTRLTVV.